A single T cell receptor beta chain is shown here with its context. This specimen belongs to a study of cytomegalovirus exposure and HLA in healthy donors. At collection, donors were nominally healthy, but unrecorded immune exposures were probable. The PCR had 60 Vbeta and 13 Jbeta primers. The data were produced by immunoSEQ multiplex PCR, yet TCRdb's version contains in-frame clones alone and is incomplete. The sample includes some 120,000 clones, more than 70% of them seen just once. CDR1 is MGHRA, CDR2 YSYEKL, per germline. V was cut by 0 bases and J by 7 bases, with 16 bases left in between. The CDR3 is made up of 16 amino acids.

Sequencing was performed on PBMCs. The TCR was taken from a woman between 50 and 59 years old in good health and CMV-seropositive. V gene TRBV4-1 combines with J gene TRBJ2-1; possible D gene TRBD2, 6 bases. In DNA form, the CDR3 reads TGCGCCAGCAGCCAAGAGGTAGGGCGGGGTGGAAATGAGCAGTTCTTC. Translation: CASSQEVGRGGNEQFF.